This is a list of T cell receptor beta chains from one sample in a study of shared clonotypes between healthy human individuals. TCRdb's copy holds only in-frame clones and misses some; the assay was immunoSEQ multiplex PCR. The data contain some 100,000 clones, roughly 70% of them singletons. The sample consisted of memory CD8+ T cells sorted from blood. These receptors all stem from a woman in her twenties or thirties in good health. The conserved cysteine and the conserved F or W are not part of the CDR3 here. The D gene is left open where the match is weak.

j_call	v_call	d_call	cdr3_aa
TRBJ2-3	TRBV7-8	NA	ASIYQSLYTDTQY
TRBJ1-1	TRBV7-9	TRBD1	ASSQHRGPEAF
TRBJ1-1	TRBV6-1	NA	ASSEEGGQGNTEAF
TRBJ2-7	TRBV5-1	TRBD1	ASSATGQAGEQY
TRBJ2-5	TRBV7-7	NA	ASSLAPTVETQY
TRBJ2-1	TRBV9	TRBD2	ASRTGTSGRYHEQF
TRBJ2-5	TRBV5-4	NA	ASSLAGRQETQY
TRBJ2-5	TRBV25-1	TRBD1	ASSPGQGGETQY
TRBJ2-2	TRBV9	TRBD2	ASTSTGGRTNTGELF
TRBJ2-3	TRBV9	NA	ASSVGLGDTQY
TRBJ2-5	TRBV7-2	TRBD1	ASSPYRGRLETQY
TRBJ1-5	TRBV27	NA	ASSPIRRYSNQPQH
TRBJ2-5	TRBV5-1	TRBD1	ASRPPGQGQETQY
TRBJ2-7	TRBV5-1	TRBD2	ASSSGTSWDEQY
TRBJ2-1	TRBV28	NA	ASSPPWGGQEQF
TRBJ1-2	TRBV27	NA	ASRYGDLGYT
TRBJ2-7	TRBV13	NA	ASSLGGFIYEQY
TRBJ2-1	TRBV7-6	TRBD2	ASSTLPSGSNEQF
TRBJ1-5	TRBV4-2	NA	ASSQDRESYQPQH
TRBJ2-7	TRBV14	TRBD2	ASSRERDPPYEQY
TRBJ2-6	TRBV6-6	NA	ASSYSRPGANVLT
TRBJ2-3	TRBV6-1	TRBD1	ASSDNTGGADTQY
TRBJ2-3	TRBV27	TRBD2	ASSPPSGRAGDTQY
TRBJ1-5	TRBV7-8	TRBD1	ASSHVGTGLNQPQH
TRBJ2-1	TRBV6-1	TRBD1	ASSVSGQGLEQF
TRBJ2-5	TRBV7-6	NA	ASSFLQRTQETQY
TRBJ2-3	TRBV6-6	NA	ASSYAADTQY
TRBJ1-2	TRBV4-1	NA	ASSQDPGNYGYT
TRBJ1-2	TRBV4-1	TRBD1	ASSQNVGQGANYGYT
TRBJ2-1	TRBV25-1	TRBD1	ASTLTRDRGLGEQF
TRBJ2-5	TRBV7-9	NA	ASSLGRDQETQY
TRBJ2-7	TRBV20-1	NA	SAVGIYEQY
TRBJ2-6	TRBV5-6	NA	ASSLMGAGANVLT
TRBJ2-7	TRBV4-1	NA	ASSQAEASYEQY
TRBJ1-3	TRBV2	TRBD1	ASRDGTGSGNTIY
TRBJ1-5	TRBV2	NA	ASRSNRGQFHQPQH
TRBJ2-7	TRBV13	NA	ASSLSGLGYEQY
TRBJ2-6	TRBV11-2	NA	ASSQDGDSGANVLT
TRBJ1-5	TRBV6-6	TRBD1	ASSATGLGQPQH
TRBJ2-1	TRBV5-5	NA	ASSTQGDYYNEQF
NA	TRBV25-1	NA	ASSGGEDSSYEQY
TRBJ1-1	TRBV4-1	NA	ASSQEGVRTEAF
TRBJ1-4	TRBV15	NA	ATSRKNGRNEKLF
TRBJ1-1	TRBV28	NA	ASSFGLNTEAF
TRBJ1-6	TRBV9	TRBD1	ASSVGQGTSPLH
TRBJ1-5	TRBV28	NA	ASLGGNQPQH
TRBJ2-1	TRBV6-1	NA	ASSVFDTSGNEQF
TRBJ1-2	TRBV11-2	NA	ASSFGGDIYGYT
TRBJ1-2	TRBV6-4	NA	ASRDGSNYGYT
TRBJ1-5	TRBV4-1	NA	ASSPLVAVDNQPQH
TRBJ2-1	TRBV28	TRBD2	ASSFGTRGYEQF